These T cell receptor beta chains were read from a single sample in a study of post-analysis software for immune sequencing data. TCRdb processed the PCR reads anew with MiXCR; each CDR3 protein has one entry. The sample yields some 690,000 distinct CDR3 sequences, approximately 60% seen once. The sequencing sample was made of blood. These receptors originate from a girl aged 2-10 years with multiple sclerosis. Both conserved end residues are part of each CDR3. A D gene is named only where the DNA matches it firmly. Clone sizes are given selectively: once, few, many, or a class where the clone is expanded.

CASSQEARGFYGYTF	TGCGCCAGCAGCCAAGAAGCCAGGGGTTTCTATGGCTACACCTTC	TRBJ1-2	NA	NA	TRBV4-3
CASRYLQGIEQYF	TGTGCCAGCAGGTACTTACAGGGCATCGAGCAGTACTTC	TRBJ2-7	NA	NA	TRBV6-2/TRBV6-3
CSALPSSSYNEQFF	TGCAGCGCTTTGCCCTCCAGCTCCTACAATGAGCAGTTCTTC	TRBJ2-1	NA	few	TRBV29-1
CASSLDYHEQYF	TGTGCCAGCAGTTTAGACTACCACGAGCAGTACTTC	TRBJ2-7	NA	NA	TRBV12-3/TRBV12-4
CSARRPTSYNEQFF	TGCAGTGCTAGACGGCCAACCTCCTACAATGAGCAGTTCTTC	TRBJ2-1	NA	NA	TRBV20-1
CASGPGPPYGAFF	TGTGCTAGTGGTCCCGGGCCCCCTTATGGGGCTTTCTTT	TRBJ1-1	NA	NA	TRBV12-5
CASSLAVTGGIGKTQYF	TGTGCCAGCAGCTTAGCGGTCACGGGGGGGATTGGGAAGACCCAGTACTTC	TRBJ2-5	TRBD2	NA	TRBV7-2
CASSQDIPGGPQFF	TGCGCCAGCAGCCAAGATATTCCGGGAGGACCGCAGTTCTTC	TRBJ2-1	TRBD2	NA	TRBV4-1
CASSFASGRAMNTEAFF	TGCGCCAGCAGCTTTGCCTCGGGTAGGGCAATGAACACTGAAGCTTTCTTT	TRBJ1-1	NA	NA	TRBV5-1
CATSRDLMGHSNEQFF	TGTGCCACCAGCAGAGATCTGATGGGACACTCTAATGAGCAGTTCTTC	TRBJ2-1	NA	NA	TRBV15
CASSVQSSSGRYEQYF	TGTGCCAGCAGCGTACAATCCTCTAGCGGTCGCTACGAGCAGTACTTC	TRBJ2-7	TRBD2	NA	TRBV9
CASSLAIGGRSGANVLTF	TGTGCCAGCAGCCTAGCGATCGGGGGCCGCTCTGGGGCCAACGTCCTGACTTTC	TRBJ2-6	NA	NA	TRBV14
CASSLVGRGHHEQFF	TGCGCCAGCAGCTTGGTTGGCAGGGGGCATCATGAGCAGTTCTTC	TRBJ2-1	TRBD1	NA	TRBV5-1
CSVWEGQGVLEAFF	TGCAGCGTTTGGGAGGGACAGGGGGTCCTTGAAGCTTTCTTT	TRBJ1-1	TRBD1	NA	TRBV29-1
CATSSRQGFHEKLFF	TGTGCCACCAGCAGTCGACAGGGTTTTCATGAAAAACTGTTTTTT	TRBJ1-4	TRBD1	NA	TRBV15
CATAPGGTDTQYF	TGCGCCACGGCGCCCGGGGGCACAGATACGCAGTATTTT	TRBJ2-3	NA	NA	TRBV5-1
CASSRNMGLTYEQYF	TGTGCCAGCAGCAGAAACATGGGACTTACCTACGAGCAGTACTTC	TRBJ2-7	NA	few	TRBV21-1
CASTNRADYGYTF	TGTGCCAGTACAAACAGGGCGGACTATGGCTACACCTTC	TRBJ1-2	NA	NA	TRBV19
CSASRLAGRYEQYF	TGCAGTGCTAGTAGGCTAGCGGGCCGCTACGAGCAGTACTTC	TRBJ2-7	TRBD2	few	TRBV20-1
CASSLWGDGEQYF	TGTGCCAGCAGCTTATGGGGGGACGGCGAGCAGTACTTC	TRBJ2-7	NA	NA	TRBV11-2
CASSEGPRTTDTQYF	TGTGCCAGCTCCGAGGGTCCCCGGACCACAGATACGCAGTATTTT	TRBJ2-3	NA	NA	TRBV12-3/TRBV12-4
CASALGRGAGNTEAFF	TGTGCCAGCGCTCTAGGGCGGGGGGCAGGAAACACTGAAGCTTTCTTT	TRBJ1-1	NA	NA	TRBV3-1
CASSQVHRAPYNEQFF	TGTGCCAGCAGCCAAGTTCATAGGGCTCCCTACAATGAGCAGTTCTTC	TRBJ2-1	NA	NA	TRBV14
CASRPSPGTGGDGLNTEAFF	TGTGCCAGCAGACCCTCCCCCGGGACAGGGGGCGATGGACTAAACACTGAAGCTTTCTTT	TRBJ1-1	TRBD1	few	TRBV6-1
CSAWSSGSSYEQYF	TGCAGTGCTTGGTCTAGCGGGAGTTCCTACGAGCAGTACTTC	TRBJ2-7	TRBD2	NA	TRBV20-1
CASSLDLAPYNEQYF	TGCGCCAGCAGCTTGGATTTGGCCCCATATAACGAGCAGTACTTC	TRBJ2-7	NA	NA	TRBV5-1
CASSPSRDQQTNEQFF	TGTGCCAGCAGCCCCAGCCGGGACCAGCAAACGAATGAGCAGTTCTTC	TRBJ2-1	NA	NA	TRBV7-2
CASSVAGEYKQYF	TGTGCCAGCAGCGTTGCGGGAGAGTACAAGCAGTACTTC	TRBJ2-7	TRBD2	NA	TRBV9
CASSLAWGDYGYTF	TGCGCCAGCAGCTTGGCTTGGGGGGATTATGGCTACACCTTC	TRBJ1-2	NA	once	TRBV5-1
CATSRDRRGGYTF	TGTGCCACCAGCAGAGATCGAAGGGGTGGCTACACCTTC	TRBJ1-2	NA	NA	TRBV15
CASSPRGGPPLRPQHF	TGTGCCAGCAGTCCCCGGGGGGGACCGCCTTTAAGGCCCCAGCATTTT	TRBJ1-5	NA	NA	TRBV6-1
CSASGQGIQPQHF	TGCAGCGCCTCGGGACAGGGTATTCAGCCCCAGCATTTT	TRBJ1-5	TRBD1	NA	TRBV29-1
CASSPEVIGDGYTF	TGTGCCAGCAGCCCAGAAGTTATAGGCGATGGCTACACCTTC	TRBJ1-2	NA	NA	TRBV7-8
CATRGGTEKDYEQYF	TGTGCCACGCGAGGGGGGACGGAAAAAGACTACGAGCAGTACTTC	TRBJ2-7	NA	NA	TRBV6-5
CASSQSRFVVDEQYF	TGTGCCAGCAGCCAATCGCGTTTTGTAGTCGACGAGCAGTACTTC	TRBJ2-7	NA	NA	TRBV14
CASSIGSYHYGYTF	TGTGCCAGCAGTATTGGCAGCTATCACTATGGCTACACCTTC	TRBJ1-2	NA	NA	TRBV6-5
CASSLGKGETQYF	TGTGCCAGCAGCTTAGGGAAGGGAGAGACCCAGTACTTC	TRBJ2-5	NA	NA	TRBV7-8
CSADVQGLYTGTQYF	TGCAGTGCTGATGTCCAGGGGTTGTACACAGGTACGCAGTATTTT	TRBJ2-3	NA	once	TRBV20-1
CASGEGGGSYNEQFF	TGTGCCAGCGGGGAGGGGGGCGGTTCCTACAATGAGCAGTTCTTC	TRBJ2-1	NA	NA	TRBV6-2/TRBV6-3
CSARPSGSSSYNEQFF	TGCAGTGCTAGGCCTAGCGGGAGTAGCTCCTACAATGAGCAGTTCTTC	TRBJ2-1	TRBD2	NA	TRBV20-1
CASSESLAAYNEQFF	TGTGCCAGCAGTGAAAGCCTAGCGGCGTACAATGAGCAGTTCTTC	TRBJ2-1	TRBD2	NA	TRBV6-1
CASSWSGTADYNEQFF	TGCGCCAGCAGCTGGTCCGGGACTGCAGATTACAATGAGCAGTTCTTC	TRBJ2-1	NA	NA	TRBV5-1
CASSIGGRAPDTQYF	TGTGCCAGTAGTATCGGTGGAAGGGCCCCAGATACGCAGTATTTT	TRBJ2-3	NA	NA	TRBV19